This note documents a single T cell receptor (beta chain) sequence. As yet, its antigen is unknown. Over 18 months, lack of ophthalmopathy progression marked Graves' hyperthyroidism as stable. Lactation, pregnancy, other autoimmune disease or uncontrolled infection led to exclusion of patients. The source of the sample is a study of T cells in Graves' hyperthyroidism and ophthalmopathy. General study results and limits: Ophthalmopathy, as predicted by the model, came a median around 6 months after the prediction.

The CDR3 regions of TCR beta were amplified from RNA transcripts. A first-round RT-PCR of the TCR CDR3 used the HTBI primer set. TCRdb ran MiXCR on the multiplex PCR reads and lists one entry per CDR3 protein. Found here are 500,000 to 600,000 distinct CDR3 sequences, about 43% of them singletons; the top ten hold roughly 8.2%. Germline trimming cut 6 bases from V and 4 bases from J; bases unmatched to any gene: 7. CDR1 is DFQATT, CDR2 SNEGSKA, per germline (reference sequence). The CDR3 runs to 14 residues. The TCR sequence derives from a woman aged 18-29 years with Graves' hyperthyroidism. The specimen sequenced was peripheral blood or thyroid tissue (not recorded which). The chain couples TRBV20-1 to TRBJ1-5; 9 bases line up with TRBD1. CDR3 coding DNA: TGCAGTGCCGCCCGGACAGGGGAGAATCAGCCCCAGCATTTT. Residues: CSAARTGENQPQHF.